This entry describes one T cell receptor beta chain. This CDR3 region has 13 residues. Between the trimmed V and J ends, which lost 0 bases and 3 bases, there was a span of 6 bases. Germline V gene sequence: CDR1 SGHRS, CDR2 YFSETQ. The assay was immunoSEQ multiplex PCR, and TCRdb's table has in-frame clones only and misses some. This sample has 90,000 to 100,000 clones, with 85% found just once. These data come from a study of blood T cell repertoires in COVID-19. This sequence originates from a man older than 75 with acute or convalescent COVID-19. The sample was peripheral blood. The V and J genes are TRBV5-1 and TRBJ1-2; the D is unclear. CDR3 in DNA: TGCGCCAGCAGCTTGGGACTACACTATGGCTACACCTTC. Translation gives CASSLGLHYGYTF.